This T cell receptor (beta chain) stems from a study of cytomegalovirus exposure and HLA in healthy donors. V was trimmed by 1 base and J by 0 bases, leaving 10 bases between them. The CDR3 length is 17 residues. Germline CDR1 is SGHVS and CDR2 is FNYEAQ. PCR involved 60 Vbeta and 13 Jbeta primers. Libraries were prepared by immunoSEQ multiplex PCR; TCRdb keeps only in-frame clonotypes and omits some of them. The sample carries 180,000 or so clones, 76% recorded once. The origin of this receptor is a man aged 18-30 years in good health and CMV-seronegative. Specimen: PBMCs. This chain connects TRBV7-6 to TRBJ2-6; D gene unclear. CDR3 sequence: CASSLEPASSGANVLTF. The CDR3 nucleotides read TGTGCCAGCAGCTTAGAACCCGCGAGCTCTGGGGCCAACGTCCTGACTTTC.